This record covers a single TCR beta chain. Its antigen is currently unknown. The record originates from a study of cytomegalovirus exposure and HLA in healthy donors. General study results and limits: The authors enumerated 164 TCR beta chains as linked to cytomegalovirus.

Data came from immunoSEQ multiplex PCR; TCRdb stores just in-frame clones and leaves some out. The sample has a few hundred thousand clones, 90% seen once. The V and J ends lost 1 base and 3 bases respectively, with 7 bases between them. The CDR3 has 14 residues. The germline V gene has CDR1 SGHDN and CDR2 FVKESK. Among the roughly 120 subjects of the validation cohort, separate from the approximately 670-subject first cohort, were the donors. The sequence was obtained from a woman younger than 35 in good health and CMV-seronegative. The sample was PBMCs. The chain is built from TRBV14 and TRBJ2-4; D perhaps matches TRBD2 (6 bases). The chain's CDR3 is CASSQVGGKNIQYF. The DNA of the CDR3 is TGTGCCAGCAGCCAAGTCGGGGGCAAAAACATTCAGTACTTC.